Shown below are 17 T cell receptor beta chains from a single sample sequenced in a study of blood T cell repertoires in COVID-19. Measured with immunoSEQ multiplex PCR; TCRdb has only the in-frame clones, and not every one. The sample includes about 81,000 clones, 82% of them seen just once. The sample comprised peripheral blood. These receptors all come from a human donor in a cohort sampled during active COVID-19.

This sequence joins TRBV4-1 and TRBJ1-2; D is unclear. Trimming took off 2 bases at V and 6 bases at J, with 16 bases between the two ends. This CDR3 is 15 amino acids long. CDR1 is MGHRA and CDR2 is YSYEKL in the germline V gene. The DNA for the CDR3 is TGCGCCAGCAGCCAAAGAACCGGGAGTCGGAATGGCTACACCTTC. Its protein product is CASSQRTGSRNGYTF.

The V call is TRBV7-8, the J call TRBJ2-1; 7 bases fit TRBD1. The CDR3 sequence is 14 residues long. The germline gives CDR1 SGHVS, CDR2 FQNEAQ. With 1 base clipped from V and 8 bases from J, the junction kept 5 bases outside the gene matches. The CDR3, as DNA: TGTGCCAGCAGCTTAGGACAGGGTGTACATGAGCAGTTCTTC. It translates to CASSLGQGVHEQFF. Together with reference TRBV7-8 and TRBJ2-1, the CDR3 gives the full variable domain: GAGVSQSPRYKVAKRGQDVALRCDPISGHVSLFWYQQALGQGPEFLTYFQNEAQLDKSGLPSDRFFAERPEGSVSTLKIQRTQQEDSAVYLCASSLGQGVHEQFFGPGTRLTVL.

The CDR3 sequence is CASSSWGQSSYEQYF. CDR3 bases: TGTGCCAGTAGTTCTTGGGGGCAGAGCTCCTACGAGCAGTACTTC. The chain links TRBV19 to TRBJ2-7; possible D gene TRBD1, 6 bases. Germline V gene lookup returns CDR1 LNHDA and CDR2 SQIVND (reference sequence). V was trimmed by 5 bases and J by 0 bases, leaving 14 bases between them. This CDR3 comprises 15 residues.

In this sample, this clone turned up a few times. The genes are TRBV29-1 and TRBJ1-1, with unresolved D. V was trimmed by 5 bases and J by 2 bases, leaving 6 bases between them. The germline gives CDR1 SQVTM, CDR2 ANQGSEA. There are 11 residues in the CDR3. In DNA, the CDR3 is TGCAGCGTTTCGGGTAACACTGAAGCTTTCTTT. This codes for CSVSGNTEAFF.

This clone was seen a handful of times. The rearrangement links TRBV6-5 to TRBJ1-1; D uncertain. V lost 4 bases to trimming and J lost 4 bases, with 10 bases between them. The germline V gene encodes CDR1 MNHEY and CDR2 SVGAGI. The CDR3 is 13 residues long. CDR3 DNA: TGTGCCAGCAGTTGGGAGCGTGGCACTGAAGCTTTCTTT. It translates to CASSWERGTEAFF.

This clone was found once. The chain couples TRBV7-6 to TRBJ2-7; tentatively, D is TRBD2 (5 bases). Per the germline V gene, CDR1 is SGHVS and CDR2 is FNYEAQ. This CDR3 region has 14 residues. Trimming removed 1 base from V and 5 bases from J, with 12 bases in between. The CDR3 loop is CASSLGLYGNEQYF. The CDR3 nucleotides read TGTGCCAGCAGCTTAGGACTGTACGGGAACGAGCAGTACTTC.

The rearrangement links TRBV10-3 to TRBJ2-7; TRBD1 might be the D (6 bases). The CDR3 has 13 amino acids. V gave up 6 bases and J gave up 4 bases, with 13 bases separating them. Germline values: CDR1 ENHRY, CDR2 SYGVKD. The CDR3 loop reads CAIRTTGKYEQYF. The CDR3 DNA reads as TGTGCCATCAGAACGACAGGTAAATACGAGCAGTACTTC.

Only a few counts were recorded for this clone. The chain joins TRBV19 to TRBJ1-5; the match to TRBD1 covers 8 bases. Trimming cost V 7 bases and J 4 bases; bases outside gene matches: 12. The germline V gene has CDR1 LNHDA and CDR2 SQIVND (reference sequence). The CDR3 has 16 amino acids. DNA of the CDR3: TGTGCCAGTAAGGCCCACGGACAGGGACGAAATCAGCCCCAGCATTTT. It translates to CASKAHGQGRNQPQHF.

This clone appeared once. V gene TRBV12-3 or TRBV12-4 combines with J gene TRBJ1-2; D remains unclear. The ends were cut back, 6 bases at V and 4 bases at J, with 9 bases in the middle. This CDR3 comprises 12 residues. The CDR3 here is CASRGSPYGYTF. As DNA, the CDR3 is TGTGCCAGCAGGGGCAGCCCCTATGGCTACACCTTC.

This clone has a single count. V is TRBV3-1 (or the pseudogene TRBV3-2) and J is TRBJ2-7; D is ambiguous. Trimming took off 1 base at V and 6 bases at J, with 10 bases between the two ends. The germline V gene has CDR1 LGHDT and CDR2 YNNKEL (reference sequence). The CDR3 runs to 13 residues. DNA for the CDR3: TGTGCCAGCAGCCAAGTTACGGTAAGCGAGCAGTACTTC. It codes for CASSQVTVSEQYF.

V is TRBV12-2 and J is TRBJ1-1; TRBD1 is the table's D call, not checked against the DNA. TRBV12-2 is a listed pseudogene. The CDR3 length is 15 residues. The CDR3 nucleotides read TGTGCAAGTCGCTGCCGACGTGACAGCCCCTGCAAAGCTTTCTTT. It codes for CASRCRRDSPCKAFF.

This rearrangement joins TRBV4-3 to TRBJ1-1, with no clear D. V lost 0 bases and J lost 8, with 16 bases in between. The CDR3 consists of 15 residues. Germline assignment: CDR1 LGHNA and CDR2 YSLEER. DNA for the CDR3: TGCGCCAGCAGCCAAGATTACCTCGGGTTTAACGAAGCTTTCTTT. Translating it yields CASSQDYLGFNEAFF.

This clone is medium-sized in the sample. J is TRBJ2-7 and V is TRBV14, with TRBD2 as a possible D gene (5 bases). Trimming cost V 2 bases and J 0 bases, with 11 bases left between them. The CDR3 runs 15 residues. Germline CDR1 SGHDN, CDR2 FVKESK. The CDR3 nucleotides read TGTGCCAGCAGCCAAAGGGAGTTTCCCTCCTACGAGCAGTACTTC. It encodes CASSQREFPSYEQYF.

The chain uses TRBV7-3 and TRBJ2-7, with D tentatively TRBD2 (6 bases). The CDR3 sequence is 13 residues long. Germline CDR1 and CDR2: SGHTA and FQGTGA. The V end lost 1 base, the J end lost 6 bases, and 10 bases lay between the germline ends. CDR3 nucleotide sequence: TGTGCCAGCAGCTTAAAAGGAGGGGTCGAGCAGTACTTC. Translation: CASSLKGGVEQYF. Full variable domain (rest looked up from reference TRBV7-3 and TRBJ2-7): GAGVSQTPSNKVTEKGKYVELRCDPISGHTALYWYRQSLGQGPEFLIYFQGTGAADDSGLPNDRFFAVRPEGSVSTLKIQRTERGDSAVYLCASSLKGGVEQYFGPGTRLTVT.

V is TRBV5-8 and J is TRBJ1-4; 9 bases map to TRBD1. CDR3 length: 17 residues. J gave up 7 bases and V 3 bases, and 13 bases lay outside the gene matches. CDR1 is SGHTS and CDR2 is YDEGEE in the germline V gene. For the CDR3, the DNA is TGTGCCAGCAGCTCCTTCTTCGTTGGGACAGGGCCTGAAAAACTGTTTTTT. As protein: CASSSFFVGTGPEKLFF.

The rearrangement links TRBV4-2 to TRBJ1-4; TRBD1 might be the D (6 bases). Germline CDR1 LGHNA, CDR2 YNFKEQ. Trimming took off 0 bases at V and 0 bases at J, with 8 bases between the two ends. The CDR3 covers 16 residues. CDR3 nucleotide sequence: TGTGCCAGCAGCCAAGACGGACAGCCAACTAATGAAAAACTGTTTTTT. Amino acids: CASSQDGQPTNEKLFF.

This chain links TRBV18 with TRBJ1-1; TRBD1 is a possible D gene (6 bases). CDR1 KGHSH and CDR2 LQKENI come from the germline V gene. The CDR3 is 18 amino acids. Between the trimmed V and J ends, which lost 0 bases and 4 bases, there was a span of 21 bases. CDR3 residues: CASSPPSTGRVLGTEAFF. For the CDR3, the DNA is TGTGCCAGCTCACCACCTAGCACAGGGAGGGTATTGGGCACTGAAGCTTTCTTT.